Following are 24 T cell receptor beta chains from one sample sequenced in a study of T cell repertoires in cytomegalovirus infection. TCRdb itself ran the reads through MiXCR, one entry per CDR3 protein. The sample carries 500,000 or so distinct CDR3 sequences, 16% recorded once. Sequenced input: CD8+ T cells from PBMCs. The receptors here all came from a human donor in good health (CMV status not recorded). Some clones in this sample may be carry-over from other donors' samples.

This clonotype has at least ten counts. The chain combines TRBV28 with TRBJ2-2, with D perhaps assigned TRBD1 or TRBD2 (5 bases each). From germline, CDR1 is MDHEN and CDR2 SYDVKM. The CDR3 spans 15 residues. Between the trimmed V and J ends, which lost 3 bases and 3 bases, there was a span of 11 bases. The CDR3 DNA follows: TGTGCCAGCAGTTTTGCCCGGGGCGACACCGGGGAGCTGTTTTTT. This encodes CASSFARGDTGELFF.

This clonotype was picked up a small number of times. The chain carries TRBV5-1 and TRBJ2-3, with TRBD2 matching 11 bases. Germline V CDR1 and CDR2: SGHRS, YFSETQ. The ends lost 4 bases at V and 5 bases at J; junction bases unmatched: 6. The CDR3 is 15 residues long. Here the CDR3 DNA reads TGCGCCAGCAGCCTTATAGCGGGAGGGGGAGATACGCAGTATTTT. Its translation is CASSLIAGGGDTQYF.

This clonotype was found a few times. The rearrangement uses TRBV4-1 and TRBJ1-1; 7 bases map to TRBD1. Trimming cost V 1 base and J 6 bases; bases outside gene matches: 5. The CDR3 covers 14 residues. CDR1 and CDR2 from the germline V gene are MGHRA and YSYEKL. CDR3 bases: TGCGCCAGCAGCCAAGTGACAGGGAAACCTGAAGCTTTCTTT. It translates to CASSQVTGKPEAFF.

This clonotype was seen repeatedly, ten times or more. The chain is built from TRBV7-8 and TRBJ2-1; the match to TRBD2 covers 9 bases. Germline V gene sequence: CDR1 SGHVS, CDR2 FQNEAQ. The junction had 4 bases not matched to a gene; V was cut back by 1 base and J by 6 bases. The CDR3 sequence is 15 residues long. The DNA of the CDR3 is TGTGCCAGCAGCTTAGATGTAGCGGGAGCCAATGAGCAGTTCTTC. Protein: CASSLDVAGANEQFF.

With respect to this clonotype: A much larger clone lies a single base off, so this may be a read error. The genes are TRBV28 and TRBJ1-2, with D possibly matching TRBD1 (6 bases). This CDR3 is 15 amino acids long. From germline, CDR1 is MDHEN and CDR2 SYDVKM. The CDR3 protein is CASSLSGANYYVYTF. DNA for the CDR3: TGTGCCAGCAGTTTATCAGGGGCCAATTACTATGTCTACACCTTC.

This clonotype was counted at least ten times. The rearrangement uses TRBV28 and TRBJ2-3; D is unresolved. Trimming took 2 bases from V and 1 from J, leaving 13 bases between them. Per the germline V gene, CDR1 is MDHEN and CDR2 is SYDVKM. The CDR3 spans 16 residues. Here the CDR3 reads CASSLSGRERTDTQYF. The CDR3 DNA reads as TGTGCCAGCAGTTTAAGTGGTAGGGAACGCACAGATACGCAGTATTTT.

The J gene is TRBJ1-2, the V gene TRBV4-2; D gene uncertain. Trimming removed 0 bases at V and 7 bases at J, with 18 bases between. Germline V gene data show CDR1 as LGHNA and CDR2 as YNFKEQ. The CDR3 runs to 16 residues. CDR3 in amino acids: CASSQDSRDNYSGYTF. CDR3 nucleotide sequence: TGTGCCAGCAGCCAAGATTCCCGCGACAATTATTCTGGCTACACCTTC.

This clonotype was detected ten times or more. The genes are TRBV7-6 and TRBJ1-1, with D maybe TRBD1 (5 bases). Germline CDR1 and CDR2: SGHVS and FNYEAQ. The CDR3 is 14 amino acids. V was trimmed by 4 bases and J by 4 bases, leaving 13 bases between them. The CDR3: CASSSQGRSTEAFF. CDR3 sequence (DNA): TGTGCCAGCAGCTCCCAGGGTCGGAGCACTGAAGCTTTCTTT.

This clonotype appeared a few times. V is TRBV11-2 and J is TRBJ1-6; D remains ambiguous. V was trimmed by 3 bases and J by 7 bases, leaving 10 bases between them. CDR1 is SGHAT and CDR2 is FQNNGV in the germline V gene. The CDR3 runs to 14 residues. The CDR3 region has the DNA TGTGCCAGCAGCTTCGGGAATCGAAATTCACCCCTCCACTTT. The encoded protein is CASSFGNRNSPLHF. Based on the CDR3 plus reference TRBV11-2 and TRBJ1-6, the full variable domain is EAGVAQSPRYKIIEKRQSVAFWCNPISGHATLYWYQQILGQGPKLLIQFQNNGVVDDSQLPKDRFSAERLKGVDSTLKIQPAKLEDSAVYLCASSFGNRNSPLHFGNGTRLTVT.

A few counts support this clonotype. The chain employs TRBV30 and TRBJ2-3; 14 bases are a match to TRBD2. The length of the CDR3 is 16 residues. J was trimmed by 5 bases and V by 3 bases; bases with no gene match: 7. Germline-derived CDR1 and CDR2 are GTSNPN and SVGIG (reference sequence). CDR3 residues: CAWSPGLAGVLDTQYF. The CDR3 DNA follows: TGTGCCTGGAGCCCGGGACTAGCGGGAGTTCTAGATACGCAGTATTTT.

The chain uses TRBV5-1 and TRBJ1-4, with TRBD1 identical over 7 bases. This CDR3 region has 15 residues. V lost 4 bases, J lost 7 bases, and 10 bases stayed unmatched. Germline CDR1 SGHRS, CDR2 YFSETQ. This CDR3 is CASSLTGTVGEKLFF. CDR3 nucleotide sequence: TGCGCCAGCAGCCTTACCGGGACAGTGGGTGAAAAACTGTTTTTT.

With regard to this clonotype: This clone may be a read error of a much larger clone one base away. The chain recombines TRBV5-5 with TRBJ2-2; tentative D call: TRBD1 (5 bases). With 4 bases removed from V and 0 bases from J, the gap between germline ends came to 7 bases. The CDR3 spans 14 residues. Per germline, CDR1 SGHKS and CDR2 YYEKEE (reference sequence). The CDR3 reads CASSRTSNTGELFF. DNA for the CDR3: TGTGCCAGCAGCCGGACATCGAACACCGGGGAGCTGTTTTTT.

CDR3 protein: CASSKRTDRNIQYF. CDR3 nucleotides: TGTGCCAGCAGCAAAAGGACAGATAGGAACATTCAGTACTTC. The chain joins TRBV27 to TRBJ2-4, with TRBD1 as a possible D gene (6 bases). The CDR3 length is 14 residues. V lost 6 bases and J lost 7, with 16 bases in between. Germline V lookup: CDR1 MNHEY, CDR2 SMNVEV (reference sequence).

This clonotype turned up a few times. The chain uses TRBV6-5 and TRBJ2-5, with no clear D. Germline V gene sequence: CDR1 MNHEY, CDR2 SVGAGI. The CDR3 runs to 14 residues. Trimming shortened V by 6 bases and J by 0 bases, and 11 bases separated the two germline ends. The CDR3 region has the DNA TGTGCCAGCAGACCTCTAGGGTACCAAGAGACCCAGTACTTC. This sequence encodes CASRPLGYQETQYF.

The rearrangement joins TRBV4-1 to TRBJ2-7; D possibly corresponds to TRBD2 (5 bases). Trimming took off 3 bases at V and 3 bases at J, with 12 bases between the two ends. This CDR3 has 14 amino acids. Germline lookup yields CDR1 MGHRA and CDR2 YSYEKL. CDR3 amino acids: CASSHNRDDYEQYF. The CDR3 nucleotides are TGCGCCAGCAGCCATAACCGGGATGACTACGAGCAGTACTTC.

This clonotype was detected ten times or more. The CDR3 region has the DNA TGTGCCAGCAGCTGGGGGGGACAAGAATCGAACACTGAAGCTTTCTTT. This gives the protein CASSWGGQESNTEAFF. The rearrangement links TRBV7-8 to TRBJ1-1; perhaps TRBD1 as D (6 bases). V was shortened by 4 bases and J by 1 base, with 16 bases between the two germline ends. Germline CDR1 reads SGHVS; CDR2 reads FQNEAQ. The CDR3 totals 16 residues.

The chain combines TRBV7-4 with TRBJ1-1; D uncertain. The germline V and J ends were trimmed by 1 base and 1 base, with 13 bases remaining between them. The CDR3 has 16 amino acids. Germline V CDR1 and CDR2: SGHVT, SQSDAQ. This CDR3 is CASSLVGPRGNTEAFF. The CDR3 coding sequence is TGTGCCAGCAGCTTAGTCGGGCCCCGGGGGAACACTGAAGCTTTCTTT.

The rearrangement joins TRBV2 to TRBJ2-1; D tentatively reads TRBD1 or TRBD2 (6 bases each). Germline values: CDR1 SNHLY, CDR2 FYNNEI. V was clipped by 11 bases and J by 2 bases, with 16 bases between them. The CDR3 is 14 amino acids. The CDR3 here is CAETTGGAYNEQFF. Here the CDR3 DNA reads TGTGCCGAGACTACCGGGGGCGCCTACAATGAGCAGTTCTTC.

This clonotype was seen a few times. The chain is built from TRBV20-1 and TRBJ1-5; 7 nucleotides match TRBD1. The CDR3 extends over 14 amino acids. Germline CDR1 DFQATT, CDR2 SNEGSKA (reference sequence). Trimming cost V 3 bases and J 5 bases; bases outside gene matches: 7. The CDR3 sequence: CSARSRGRDQPQHF. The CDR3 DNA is TGCAGTGCTAGGAGCAGGGGGAGGGATCAGCCCCAGCATTTT.

CDR3 sequence (DNA): TGCGCCAGCAGCTCACGCCGGGACAGGGGGCGGTCCGGGGAGCTGTTTTTT. This codes for CASSSRRDRGRSGELFF. The gene calls are TRBV5-1 and TRBJ2-2; TRBD1 matches at 12 bases. The trim removed 3 bases at V and 6 bases at J, leaving 9 bases unmatched. Germline CDR1 reads SGHRS; CDR2 reads YFSETQ. The CDR3 has 17 amino acids.

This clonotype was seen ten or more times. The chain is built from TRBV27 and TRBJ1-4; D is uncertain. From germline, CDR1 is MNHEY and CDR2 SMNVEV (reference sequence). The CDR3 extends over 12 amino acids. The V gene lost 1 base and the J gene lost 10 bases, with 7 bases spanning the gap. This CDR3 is CASSLWRGKLFF. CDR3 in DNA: TGTGCCAGCAGTTTATGGCGGGGAAAACTGTTTTTT.

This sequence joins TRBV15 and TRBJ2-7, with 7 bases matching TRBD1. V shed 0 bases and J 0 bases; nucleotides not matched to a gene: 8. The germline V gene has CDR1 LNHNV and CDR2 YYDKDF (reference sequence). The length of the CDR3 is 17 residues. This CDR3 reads CATSRDSPGQSSYEQYF. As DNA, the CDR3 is TGTGCCACCAGCAGAGATTCACCGGGACAGAGCTCCTACGAGCAGTACTTC.

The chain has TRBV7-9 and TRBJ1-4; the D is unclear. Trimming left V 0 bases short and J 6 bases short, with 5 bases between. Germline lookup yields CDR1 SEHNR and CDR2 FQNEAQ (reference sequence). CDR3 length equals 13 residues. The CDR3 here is CASSLADDEKLFF. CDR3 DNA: TGTGCCAGCAGCTTAGCGGACGATGAAAAACTGTTTTTT.

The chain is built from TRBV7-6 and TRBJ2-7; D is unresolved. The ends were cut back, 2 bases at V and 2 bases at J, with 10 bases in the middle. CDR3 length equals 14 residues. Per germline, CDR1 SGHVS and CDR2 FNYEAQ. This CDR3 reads CASSLPPRPYEQYF. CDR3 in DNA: TGTGCCAGCAGCTTACCGCCGCGGCCCTACGAGCAGTACTTC.